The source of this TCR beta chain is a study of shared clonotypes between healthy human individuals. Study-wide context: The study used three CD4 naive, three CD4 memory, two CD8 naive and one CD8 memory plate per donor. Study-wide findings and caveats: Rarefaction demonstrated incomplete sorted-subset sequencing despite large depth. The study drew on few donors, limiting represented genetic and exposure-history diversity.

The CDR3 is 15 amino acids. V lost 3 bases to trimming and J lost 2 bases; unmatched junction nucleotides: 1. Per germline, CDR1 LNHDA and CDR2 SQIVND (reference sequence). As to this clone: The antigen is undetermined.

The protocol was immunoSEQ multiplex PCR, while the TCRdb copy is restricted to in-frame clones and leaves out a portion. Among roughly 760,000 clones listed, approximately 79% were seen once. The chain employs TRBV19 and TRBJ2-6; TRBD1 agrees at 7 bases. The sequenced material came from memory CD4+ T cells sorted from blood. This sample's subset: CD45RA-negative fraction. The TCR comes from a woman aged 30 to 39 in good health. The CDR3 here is CASSIGTAGANVLTF. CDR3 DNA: TGTGCCAGTAGTATTGGGACAGCTGGGGCCAACGTCCTGACTTTC. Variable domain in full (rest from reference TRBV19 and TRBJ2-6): DGGITQSPKYLFRKEGQNVTLSCEQNLNHDAMYWYRQDPGQGLRLIYYSQIVNDFQKGDIAEGYSVSREKKESFPLTVTSAQKNPTAFYLCASSIGTAGANVLTFGAGSRLTVL.